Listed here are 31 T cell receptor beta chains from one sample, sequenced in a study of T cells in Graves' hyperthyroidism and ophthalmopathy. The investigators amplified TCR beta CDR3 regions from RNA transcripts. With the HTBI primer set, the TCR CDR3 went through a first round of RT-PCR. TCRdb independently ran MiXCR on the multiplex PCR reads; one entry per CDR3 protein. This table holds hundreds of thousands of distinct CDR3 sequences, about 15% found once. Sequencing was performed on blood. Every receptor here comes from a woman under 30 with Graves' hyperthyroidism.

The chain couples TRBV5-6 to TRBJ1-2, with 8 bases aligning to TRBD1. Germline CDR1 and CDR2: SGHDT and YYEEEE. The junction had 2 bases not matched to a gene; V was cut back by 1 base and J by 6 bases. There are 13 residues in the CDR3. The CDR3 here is CASSLMTGDGYTF. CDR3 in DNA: TGTGCCAGCAGCTTGATGACAGGGGATGGCTACACCTTC.

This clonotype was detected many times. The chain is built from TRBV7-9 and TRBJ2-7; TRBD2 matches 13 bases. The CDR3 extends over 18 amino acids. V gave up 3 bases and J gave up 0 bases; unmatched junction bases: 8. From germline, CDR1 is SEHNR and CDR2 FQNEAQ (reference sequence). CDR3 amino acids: CASSFPLAGGQSSYEQYF. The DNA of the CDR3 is TGTGCCAGCAGCTTCCCACTAGCGGGAGGGCAGAGCTCCTACGAGCAGTACTTC.

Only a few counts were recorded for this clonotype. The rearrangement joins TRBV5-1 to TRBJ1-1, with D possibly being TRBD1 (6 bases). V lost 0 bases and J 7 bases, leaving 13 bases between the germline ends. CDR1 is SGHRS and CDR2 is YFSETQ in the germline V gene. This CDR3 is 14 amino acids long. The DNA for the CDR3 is TGCGCCAGCAGCTTGGGGGGGCAGCTTCTTGAAGCTTTCTTT. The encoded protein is CASSLGGQLLEAFF.

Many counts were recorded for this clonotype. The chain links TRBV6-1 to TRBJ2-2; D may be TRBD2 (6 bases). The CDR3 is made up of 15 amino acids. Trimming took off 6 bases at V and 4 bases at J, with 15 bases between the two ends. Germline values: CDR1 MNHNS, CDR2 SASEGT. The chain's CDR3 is CASSTHVGGTGELFF. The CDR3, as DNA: TGTGCCAGCAGCACTCATGTCGGGGGCACCGGGGAGCTGTTTTTT.

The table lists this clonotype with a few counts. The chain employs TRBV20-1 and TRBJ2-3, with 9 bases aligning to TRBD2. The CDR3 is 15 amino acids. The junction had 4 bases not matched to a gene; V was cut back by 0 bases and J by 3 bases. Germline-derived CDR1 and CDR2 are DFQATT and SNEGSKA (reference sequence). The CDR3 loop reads CSARDSGGATDTQYF. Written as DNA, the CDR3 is TGCAGTGCTAGAGATAGCGGGGGCGCGACAGATACGCAGTATTTT.

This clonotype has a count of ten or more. The CDR3 spells CASSLGQWGNIQYF. The CDR3 bases are TGTGCCAGCAGCTTAGGTCAGTGGGGAAACATTCAGTACTTC. The genes are TRBV11-2 and TRBJ2-4, with D hard to call. From germline, CDR1 is SGHAT and CDR2 FQNNGV. V was clipped by 1 base and J by 6 bases, with 10 bases between them. This CDR3 contains 14 residues.

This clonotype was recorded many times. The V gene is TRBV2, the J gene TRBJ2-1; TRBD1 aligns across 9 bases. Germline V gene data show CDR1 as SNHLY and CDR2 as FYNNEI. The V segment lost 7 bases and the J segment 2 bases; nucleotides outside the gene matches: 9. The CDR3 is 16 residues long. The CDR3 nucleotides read TGTGCCAGCAATGTACCCGGGACAGGGACCTACAATGAGCAGTTCTTC. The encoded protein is CASNVPGTGTYNEQFF.

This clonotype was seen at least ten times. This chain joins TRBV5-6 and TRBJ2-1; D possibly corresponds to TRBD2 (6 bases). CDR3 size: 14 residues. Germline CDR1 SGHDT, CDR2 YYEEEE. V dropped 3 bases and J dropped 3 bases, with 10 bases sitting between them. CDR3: CASSWTGDYNEQFF. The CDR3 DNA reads TGTGCCAGCAGCTGGACGGGAGACTACAATGAGCAGTTCTTC.

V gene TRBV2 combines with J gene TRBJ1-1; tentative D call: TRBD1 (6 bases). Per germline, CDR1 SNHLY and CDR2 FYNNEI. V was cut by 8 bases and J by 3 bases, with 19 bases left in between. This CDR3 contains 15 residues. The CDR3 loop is CASPLGGWGDTEAFF. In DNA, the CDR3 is TGTGCCAGCCCTTTAGGGGGATGGGGCGACACTGAAGCTTTCTTT.

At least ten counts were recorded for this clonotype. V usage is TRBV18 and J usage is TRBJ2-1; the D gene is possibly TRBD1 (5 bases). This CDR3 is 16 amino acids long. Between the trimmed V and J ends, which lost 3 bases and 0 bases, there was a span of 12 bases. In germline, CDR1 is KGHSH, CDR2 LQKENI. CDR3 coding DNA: TGTGCCAGCTCACCGAAACAAAGGGGCTCCTACAATGAGCAGTTCTTC. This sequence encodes CASSPKQRGSYNEQFF. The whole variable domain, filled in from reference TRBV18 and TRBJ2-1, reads NAGVMQNPRHLVRRRGQEARLRCSPMKGHSHVYWYRQLPEEGLKFMVYLQKENIIDESGMPKERFSAEFPKEGPSILRIQQVVRGDSAAYFCASSPKQRGSYNEQFFGPGTRLTVL.

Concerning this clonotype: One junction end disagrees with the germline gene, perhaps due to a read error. The CDR3 DNA sequence: TGTGCCAGCTCACCGGGACAGGCCCTTTCCGAGCAGCACTTC. Translation gives CASSPGQALSEQHF. This chain connects TRBV18 to TRBJ2-7, with 8 bases identical to TRBD1. The CDR3 totals 14 residues. Germline V gene sequence: CDR1 KGHSH, CDR2 LQKENI.

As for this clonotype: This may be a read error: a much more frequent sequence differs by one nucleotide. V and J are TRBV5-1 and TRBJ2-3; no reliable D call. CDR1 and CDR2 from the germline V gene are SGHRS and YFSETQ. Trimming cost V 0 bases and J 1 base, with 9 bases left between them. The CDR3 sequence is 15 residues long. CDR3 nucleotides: TGCGCCAGCAGCTTGGACGCGGACCGCACAGATACGCAGTATTTT. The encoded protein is CASSLDADRTDTQYF.

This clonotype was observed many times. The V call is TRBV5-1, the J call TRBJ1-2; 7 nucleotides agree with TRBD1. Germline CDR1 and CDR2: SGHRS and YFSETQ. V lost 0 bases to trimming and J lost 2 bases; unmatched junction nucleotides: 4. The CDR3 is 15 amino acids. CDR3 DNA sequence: TGCGCCAGCAGCTTGGCCGAGGGGGCGAACTATGGCTACACCTTC. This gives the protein CASSLAEGANYGYTF.

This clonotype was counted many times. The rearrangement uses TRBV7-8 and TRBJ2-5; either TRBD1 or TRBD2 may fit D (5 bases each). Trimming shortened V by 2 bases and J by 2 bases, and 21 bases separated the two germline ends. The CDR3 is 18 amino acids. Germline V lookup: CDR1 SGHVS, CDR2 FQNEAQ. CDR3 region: CASSLYQLGALVQETQYF. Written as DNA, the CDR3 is TGTGCCAGCAGCTTATACCAGCTCGGGGCGCTAGTTCAAGAGACCCAGTACTTC.

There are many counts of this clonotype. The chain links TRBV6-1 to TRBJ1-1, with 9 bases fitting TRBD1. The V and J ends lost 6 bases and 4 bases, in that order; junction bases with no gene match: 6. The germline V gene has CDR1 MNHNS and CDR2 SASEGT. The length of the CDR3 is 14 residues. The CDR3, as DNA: TGTGCCAGCAGGCCACAGGGGGCGGTCACTGAAGCTTTCTTT. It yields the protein CASRPQGAVTEAFF.

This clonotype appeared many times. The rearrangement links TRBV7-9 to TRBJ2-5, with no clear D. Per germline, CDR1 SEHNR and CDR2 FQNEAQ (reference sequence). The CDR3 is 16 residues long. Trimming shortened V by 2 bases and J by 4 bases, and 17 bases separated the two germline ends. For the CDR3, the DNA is TGTGCCAGCAGCTTAAAGGCGGAGCCCAGAGGAGAGACCCAGTACTTC. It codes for CASSLKAEPRGETQYF.

The CDR3 DNA reads as TGTGCCAGCAGTTTGCCGGGACAGGGGGCGGACGGAAACACCATATATTTT. This encodes CASSLPGQGADGNTIYF. V gene TRBV6-1 combines with J gene TRBJ1-3; TRBD1 agrees at 12 bases. The germline V gene has CDR1 MNHNS and CDR2 SASEGT. This CDR3 has 17 residues. Losses at the gene ends were 5 bases for V and 4 bases for J; bases not matched to a gene: 9.

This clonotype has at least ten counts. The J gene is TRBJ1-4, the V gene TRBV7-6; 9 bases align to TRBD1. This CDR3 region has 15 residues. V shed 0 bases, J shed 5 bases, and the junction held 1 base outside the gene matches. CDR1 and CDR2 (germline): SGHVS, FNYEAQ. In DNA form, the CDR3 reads TGTGCCAGCAGCTTAGCGGGACAGGGCAATGAAAAACTGTTTTTT. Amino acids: CASSLAGQGNEKLFF.

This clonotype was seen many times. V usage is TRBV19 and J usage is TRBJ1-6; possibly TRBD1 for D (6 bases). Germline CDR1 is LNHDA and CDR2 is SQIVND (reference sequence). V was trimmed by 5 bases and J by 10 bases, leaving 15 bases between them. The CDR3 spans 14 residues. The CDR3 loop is CASSPGQSASPLHF. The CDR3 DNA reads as TGTGCCAGTAGTCCAGGACAGAGCGCATCACCCCTCCACTTT.

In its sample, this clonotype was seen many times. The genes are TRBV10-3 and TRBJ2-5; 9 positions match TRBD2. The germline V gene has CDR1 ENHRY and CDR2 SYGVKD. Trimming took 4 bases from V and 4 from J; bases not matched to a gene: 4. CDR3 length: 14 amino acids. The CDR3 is CAISGGGAPETQYF. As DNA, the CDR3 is TGTGCCATCAGTGGCGGGGGGGCCCCAGAGACCCAGTACTTC.

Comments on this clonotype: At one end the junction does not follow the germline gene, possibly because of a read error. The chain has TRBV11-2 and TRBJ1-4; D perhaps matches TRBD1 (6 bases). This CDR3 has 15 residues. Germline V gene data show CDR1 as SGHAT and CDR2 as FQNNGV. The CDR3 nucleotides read TGCGCCAGCAGCCAAGAGGGGGTGGTTGGTGAAAAACTGTTTTTT. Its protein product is CASSQEGVVGEKLFF.

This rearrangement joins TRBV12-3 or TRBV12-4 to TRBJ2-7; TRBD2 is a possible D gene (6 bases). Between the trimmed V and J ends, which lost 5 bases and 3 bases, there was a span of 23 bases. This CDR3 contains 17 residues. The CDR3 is CASSPQERLRGGYEQYF. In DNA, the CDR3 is TGTGCCAGCAGTCCCCAGGAGCGGTTAAGGGGAGGCTACGAGCAGTACTTC.

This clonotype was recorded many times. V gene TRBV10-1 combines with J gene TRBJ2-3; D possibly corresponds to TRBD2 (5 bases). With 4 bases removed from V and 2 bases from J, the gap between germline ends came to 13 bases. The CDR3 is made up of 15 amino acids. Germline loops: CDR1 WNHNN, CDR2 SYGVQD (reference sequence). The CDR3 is CASSAASRLTDTQYF. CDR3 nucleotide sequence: TGCGCCAGCAGTGCTGCTAGCCGGCTCACAGATACGCAGTATTTT.

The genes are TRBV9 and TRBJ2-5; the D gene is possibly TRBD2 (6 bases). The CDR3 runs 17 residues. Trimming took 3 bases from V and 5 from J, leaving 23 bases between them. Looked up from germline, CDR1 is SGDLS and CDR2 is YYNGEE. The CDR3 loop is CASSARWTNRAFETQYF. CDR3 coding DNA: TGTGCCAGCAGCGCCCGCTGGACTAACCGTGCGTTTGAGACCCAGTACTTC. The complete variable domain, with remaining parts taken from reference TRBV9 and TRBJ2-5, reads DSGVTQTPKHLITATGQRVTLRCSPRSGDLSVYWYQQSLDQGLQFLIQYYNGEERAKGNILERFSAQQFPDLHSELNLSSLELGDSALYFCASSARWTNRAFETQYFGPGTRLLVL.

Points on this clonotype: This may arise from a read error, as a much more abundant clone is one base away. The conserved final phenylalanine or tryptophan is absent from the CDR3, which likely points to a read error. The CDR3 sequence is CASSLGRGKSNQPQHL. For the CDR3, the DNA is TGTGCCAGCAGCTTGGGTCGGGGAAAAAGCAATCAGCCCCAGCATCTT. The rearrangement links TRBV5-6 to TRBJ1-5; D is undetermined. The V and J ends lost 0 bases and 1 base respectively, with 11 bases between them. CDR3 length: 16 amino acids. Germline CDR1 and CDR2: SGHDT and YYEEEE.

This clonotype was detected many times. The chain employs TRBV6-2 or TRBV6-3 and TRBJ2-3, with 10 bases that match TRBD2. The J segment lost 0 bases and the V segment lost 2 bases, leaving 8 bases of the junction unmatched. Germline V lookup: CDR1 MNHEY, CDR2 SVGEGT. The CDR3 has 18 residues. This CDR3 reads CASSYGLAGESSTDTQYF. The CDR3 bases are TGTGCCAGCAGTTACGGGCTAGCGGGGGAGTCTAGCACAGATACGCAGTATTTT.

The CDR3 is CASADREVHNEQFF. The CDR3 DNA reads TGCGCCAGCGCTGACAGGGAGGTCCACAATGAGCAGTTCTTC. The genes are TRBV10-2 and TRBJ2-1, with a tentative D call TRBD1 (7 bases). Between the trimmed V and J ends, which lost 8 bases and 5 bases, there was a span of 16 bases. The V gene's germline CDR1 is WSHSY and CDR2 SAAADI. The CDR3 is made up of 14 amino acids.

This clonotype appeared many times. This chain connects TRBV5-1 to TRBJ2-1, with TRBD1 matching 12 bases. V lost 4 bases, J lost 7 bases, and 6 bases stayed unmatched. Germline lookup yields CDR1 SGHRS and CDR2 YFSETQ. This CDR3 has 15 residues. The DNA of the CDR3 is TGCGCCAGCAGCCCGGGACAGGGGGCAGGGAATGAGCAGTTCTTC. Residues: CASSPGQGAGNEQFF.

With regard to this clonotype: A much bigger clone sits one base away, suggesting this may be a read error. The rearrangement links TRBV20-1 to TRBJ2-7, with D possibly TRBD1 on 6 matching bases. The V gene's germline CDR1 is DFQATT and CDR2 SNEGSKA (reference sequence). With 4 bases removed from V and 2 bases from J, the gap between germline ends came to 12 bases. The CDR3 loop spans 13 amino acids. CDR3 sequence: CSATYREPYEQYF. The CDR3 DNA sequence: TGCAGTGCTACATACAGGGAACCCTACGAGCAGTACTTC.

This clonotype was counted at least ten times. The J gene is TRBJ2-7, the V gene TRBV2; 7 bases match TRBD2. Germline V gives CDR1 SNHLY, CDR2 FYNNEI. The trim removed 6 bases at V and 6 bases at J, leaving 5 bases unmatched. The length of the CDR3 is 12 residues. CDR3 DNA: TGTGCCAGCAGGGGCGGGAGCGGCGAGCAGTACTTC. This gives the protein CASRGGSGEQYF.

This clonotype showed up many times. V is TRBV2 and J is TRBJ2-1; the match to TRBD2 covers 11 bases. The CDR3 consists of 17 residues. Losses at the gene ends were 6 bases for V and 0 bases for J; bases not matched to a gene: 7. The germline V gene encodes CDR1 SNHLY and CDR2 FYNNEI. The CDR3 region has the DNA TGTGCCAGCAGAAGGGGGACTAGCGGAGCCTCCTACAATGAGCAGTTCTTC. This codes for CASRRGTSGASYNEQFF.